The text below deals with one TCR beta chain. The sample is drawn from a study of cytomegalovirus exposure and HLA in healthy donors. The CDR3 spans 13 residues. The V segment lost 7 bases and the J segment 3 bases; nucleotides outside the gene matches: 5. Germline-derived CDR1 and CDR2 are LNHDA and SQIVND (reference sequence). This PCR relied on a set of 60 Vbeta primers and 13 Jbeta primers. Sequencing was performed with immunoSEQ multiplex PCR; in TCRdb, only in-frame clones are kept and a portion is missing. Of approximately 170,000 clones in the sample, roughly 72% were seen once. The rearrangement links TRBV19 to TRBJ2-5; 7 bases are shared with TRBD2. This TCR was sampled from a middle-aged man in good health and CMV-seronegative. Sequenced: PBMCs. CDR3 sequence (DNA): TGTGCCAGTAAGGAGCGGGGCGAAGAGACCCAGTACTTC. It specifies CASKERGEETQYF.